These 12 T cell receptor beta chains came from one sample sequenced in a study of response to subunit inactivated influenza vaccine. Each CDR3 protein is one row after TCRdb ran MiXCR on the RT-PCR reads. Of approximately 530,000 distinct CDR3 sequences in the sample, less than 8% are singletons; the top ten hold under 15%. The sample consisted of PBMCs from blood, taken around 2 years after vaccination. Source of these receptors: a man aged 45 to 75 who received an inactivated influenza vaccine.

This clonotype was counted between two and nine times. The rearrangement links TRBV9 to TRBJ2-5; 8 positions agree with TRBD2. V lost 0 bases and J lost 2; bases outside the gene matches: 3. The germline V gene has CDR1 SGDLS and CDR2 YYNGEE. The CDR3 totals 15 residues. This chain's CDR3 is CASSVVSSGQETQYF. DNA of the CDR3: TGTGCCAGCAGCGTAGTCTCTAGCGGGCAAGAGACCCAGTACTTC.

J is TRBJ2-2 and V is TRBV7-3; D gene uncertain. The CDR3 has 14 amino acids. Trimming left V 5 bases short and J 6 bases short, with 13 bases between. From germline, CDR1 is SGHTA and CDR2 FQGTGA. The CDR3 coding sequence is TGTGCCAGCAGCCCCCGGGCCCTCCCCGGGGAGCTGTTTTTT. Amino acids: CASSPRALPGELFF.

This clonotype was counted many times. The rearrangement uses TRBV4-2 and TRBJ1-1, with D uncertain. This CDR3 is 16 amino acids long. Trimming took off 0 bases at V and 0 bases at J, with 11 bases between the two ends. Germline loops: CDR1 LGHNA, CDR2 YNFKEQ. Here the CDR3 DNA reads TGTGCCAGCAGCCAAGATCTCTGGAGTATGAACACTGAAGCTTTCTTT. Its protein product is CASSQDLWSMNTEAFF.

This clonotype was observed a few times. The CDR3 nucleotides are TGTGCCAGCAGTTTAAGGGACCGCGGCTACACCTTC. It codes for CASSLRDRGYTF. The V call is TRBV12-3 or TRBV12-4, the J call TRBJ1-2, with D possibly TRBD1 on 5 matching bases. CDR3 size: 12 residues. V gave up 2 bases and J gave up 8 bases, with 9 bases separating them.

This clonotype was picked up a small number of times. The J gene is TRBJ2-2, the V gene TRBV15; 8 nucleotides match TRBD1. Trimming took 3 bases from V and 5 from J; bases not matched to a gene: 5. This CDR3 has 15 amino acids. Per the germline V gene, CDR1 is LNHNV and CDR2 is YYDKDF (reference sequence). The CDR3 DNA follows: TGTGCCACCAGCAGGGACAGACAGGGGACCGGGGAGCTGTTTTTT. Protein sequence: CATSRDRQGTGELFF.

The chain couples TRBV5-1 to TRBJ2-7; D not certain. The length of the CDR3 is 13 residues. V gave up 0 bases and J gave up 2 bases, with 6 bases separating them. Per the germline V gene, CDR1 is SGHRS and CDR2 is YFSETQ. The CDR3 loop reads CASSLGFPYEQYF. The CDR3, as DNA: TGCGCCAGCAGCTTGGGTTTTCCCTACGAGCAGTACTTC.

This clonotype has only a few counts. The chain carries TRBV29-1 and TRBJ2-3; D might be TRBD1 or TRBD2, each matching 5 bases. Germline V gene sequence: CDR1 SQVTM, CDR2 ANQGSEA. This CDR3 has 15 residues. V gave up 4 bases and J gave up 2 bases, with 16 bases separating them. The CDR3 is CSVGFGQGPTDTQYF. The CDR3, as DNA: TGCAGCGTTGGGTTTGGTCAGGGACCCACAGATACGCAGTATTTT.

This clonotype was observed at least ten times. This rearrangement joins TRBV25-1 to TRBJ2-1, with 15 positions matching TRBD2. Germline CDR1 is MGHDK and CDR2 is SYGVNS. This CDR3 comprises 16 residues. V lost 6 bases and J lost 7; bases outside the gene matches: 7. The CDR3 DNA reads TGTGCCAGCAGGCAACCCGGGACTAGCGGGAGGAATGAGCAGTTCTTC. As protein: CASRQPGTSGRNEQFF.

This clonotype was counted a few times. V usage is TRBV29-1 and J usage is TRBJ1-1; 7 nucleotides line up with TRBD1. This CDR3 is built from 14 residues. With V trimmed by 4 bases and J by 5 bases, 10 bases remained unmatched. Germline V gene lookup returns CDR1 SQVTM and CDR2 ANQGSEA. In DNA form, the CDR3 reads TGCAGCGTTGCTGAAACAGGGGCCGGGACTGAAGCTTTCTTT. Residues: CSVAETGAGTEAFF.

The chain carries TRBV7-2 and TRBJ2-3; TRBD2 aligns across 9 bases. The germline V gene encodes CDR1 SGHTA and CDR2 FQGNSA. The CDR3 has 16 residues. The V gene end was trimmed by 1 base and the J gene end by 7 bases; junction bases not matched to a gene: 9. CDR3 protein: CASSLGLAGGQYTQYF. The CDR3 DNA follows: TGTGCCAGCAGCTTAGGGTTGGCGGGGGGGCAATATACGCAGTATTTT.

In its sample, this clonotype was seen many times. V is TRBV29-1 and J is TRBJ1-2; D perhaps matches TRBD1 (6 bases). CDR1 is SQVTM, CDR2 ANQGSEA, per germline. V gave up 4 bases and J gave up 8 bases, with 23 bases separating them. This CDR3 comprises 15 residues. The CDR3 DNA reads TGCAGCGTTGGGACTTCAGGGGCGACTCTTTCCGGCTACACCTTC. Its translation is CSVGTSGATLSGYTF.

This clonotype has a handful of counts. This rearrangement joins TRBV9 to TRBJ2-2; possibly TRBD2 for D (7 bases). This CDR3 comprises 15 residues. The V end lost 4 bases, the J end lost 6 bases, and 16 bases lay between the germline ends. The germline gives CDR1 SGDLS, CDR2 YYNGEE. The CDR3 sequence: CASSPEVGGPGELFF. The CDR3 DNA reads as TGTGCCAGCAGCCCTGAGGTCGGGGGGCCCGGGGAGCTGTTTTTT.